Shown below are 28 T cell receptor beta chains from a single sample sequenced in a study of T cells expressing NK-cell markers. TCRdb reworked the 5' RACE reads into one entry per CDR3 protein, no DNA. Its table lists around 470,000 distinct CDR3 sequences. The source material was blood T cells: a sorted CD56 or NKG2C T cell subset, CD4+ or CD8+ T cells, or bulk PBMC T cells (not recorded which). The receptors stem from a woman aged 45-65 years in good health.

The genes are TRBV5-1 and TRBJ2-2; TCRdb lists TRBD1, though no DNA is available to test this call. The length of the CDR3 is 19 residues. CDR1 is SGHRS, CDR2 YFSETQ, per germline. The CDR3 loop is CASSFFRLTEQGAAGELFF.

The chain joins TRBV4-2 to TRBJ1-1. The CDR3 extends over 15 amino acids. Germline V gene lookup returns CDR1 LGHNA and CDR2 YNFKEQ. The CDR3 loop reads CASSQRVGMNTEAFF.

V usage is TRBV6-6 and J usage is TRBJ2-4; TCRdb proposes TRBD2, but this gene call is untestable without DNA. The CDR3 contains 16 residues. Germline V CDR1 and CDR2: MNHNY, SVGAGI (reference sequence). The CDR3 reads CASSTSGNSAKNIQYF.

The chain is built from TRBV5-5 and TRBJ1-2. This CDR3 has 11 amino acids. The germline V gene encodes CDR1 SGHKS and CDR2 YYEKEE (reference sequence). This chain's CDR3 is CASSREGGYTF.

The rearrangement links TRBV4-1 to TRBJ2-3; TCRdb returns TRBD1, unconfirmable since there is no DNA. The CDR3 length is 18 residues. The germline CDR1 and CDR2 sequences are MGHRA and YSYEKL. The CDR3 protein is CASSQVMGAGMSSDTQYF.

The chain links TRBV5-1 to TRBJ1-2. CDR3 length equals 14 residues. Germline V gives CDR1 SGHRS, CDR2 YFSETQ. The CDR3 spells CASSPDRGRYGYTF.

The chain uses TRBV5-1 and TRBJ2-1; no DNA is available, so the TRBD2 call from TCRdb remains unchecked. The CDR3 sequence is 16 residues long. The germline V gene encodes CDR1 SGHRS and CDR2 YFSETQ. CDR3 in amino acids: CASSLRTSGSMVEQFF.

This chain uses TRBV24-1 with TRBJ1-5; TCRdb indicates TRBD1, and absent DNA this call remains unverified. Germline V gene lookup returns CDR1 KGHDR and CDR2 SFDVKD. This CDR3 has 14 residues. This chain's CDR3 is CATSQGQGNQPQHF.

The chain combines TRBV30 with TRBJ1-1; TCRdb's D gene call, TRBD1, goes unchecked for lack of DNA. Germline assignment: CDR1 GTSNPN and CDR2 SVGIG (reference sequence). CDR3 length: 14 amino acids. This CDR3 reads CAREGRGHRTEAFF.

The V call is TRBV6-1, the J call TRBJ2-2; TCRdb's D gene call, TRBD1, goes unchecked for lack of DNA. Germline assignment: CDR1 MNHNS and CDR2 SASEGT. This CDR3 comprises 15 residues. Here the CDR3 reads CASSEGTGDTGELFF.

The rearrangement links TRBV2 to TRBJ2-2; the TRBD1 assignment by TCRdb is unverifiable without DNA. Per germline, CDR1 SNHLY and CDR2 FYNNEI. The CDR3 runs 13 residues. This CDR3 reads CASGDTNTGELFF.

CDR3 sequence reads: CASSPPVGTTNTGELFF. This sequence joins TRBV5-1 and TRBJ2-2; as DNA is missing, the TRBD2 call by TCRdb cannot be tested. The CDR3 is 17 amino acids. Per germline, CDR1 SGHRS and CDR2 YFSETQ.

CDR3 in amino acids: CASSLLAGGPGTQYF. The V and J genes are TRBV6-5 and TRBJ2-3; TCRdb returns TRBD2, unconfirmable since there is no DNA. This CDR3 region has 15 residues. Looked up from germline, CDR1 is MNHEY and CDR2 is SVGAGI.

V gene TRBV12-5 combines with J gene TRBJ2-1; TCRdb reports TRBD2, a call that lacks DNA to check it against. The CDR3 runs to 15 residues. Germline CDR1 and CDR2: LGHNT and FRNRAP. This chain's CDR3 is CASSPWREQYNEQFF.

The genes are TRBV29-1 and TRBJ2-1; without DNA, the TCRdb call of TRBD2 cannot be checked. The CDR3 sequence is 16 residues long. The V gene's germline CDR1 is SQVTM and CDR2 ANQGSEA. The CDR3 sequence: CSVGTHHSGRFDEQFF.

This chain joins TRBV5-1 and TRBJ2-3; the TRBD2 assignment by TCRdb is unverifiable without DNA. Per germline, CDR1 SGHRS and CDR2 YFSETQ. The CDR3 runs 14 residues. This CDR3 reads CASSQGLASDTQYF.

J is TRBJ1-5 and V is TRBV7-8. The CDR3 is made up of 16 amino acids. Per germline, CDR1 SGHVS and CDR2 FQNEAQ. The CDR3 loop reads CASSLGRIDSNQPQHF.

J is TRBJ1-2 and V is TRBV7-2; TCRdb's D call of TRBD1 is untestable without DNA. The germline CDR1 and CDR2 sequences are SGHTA and FQGNSA. The CDR3 covers 13 residues. This CDR3 is CASSSTGSYGYTF.

The rearrangement joins TRBV12-3 or TRBV12-4 to TRBJ1-2. The CDR3 covers 15 residues. The CDR3 loop reads CASTQLGSGGYGYTF.

The CDR3 spells CAWSVQGWELFF. The chain has TRBV30 and TRBJ2-2. CDR3 length: 12 amino acids. The germline gives CDR1 GTSNPN, CDR2 SVGIG (reference sequence).

The rearrangement links TRBV7-6 to TRBJ2-5; TCRdb designates TRBD1, a call that cannot be tested without DNA. CDR3 length equals 15 residues. Germline V gene lookup returns CDR1 SGHVS and CDR2 FNYEAQ. The CDR3 sequence: CASSFQPGVQETQYF.

This rearrangement joins TRBV19 to TRBJ1-5; the TCRdb D gene call, TRBD1, has no DNA to confirm it. Germline V gene lookup returns CDR1 LNHDA and CDR2 SQIVND (reference sequence). This CDR3 has 15 amino acids. The CDR3 protein is CASSTRTGGFQPQHF.

V is TRBV12-3 or TRBV12-4 and J is TRBJ2-1; TCRdb names TRBD1, which stays unverified in the absence of DNA. This CDR3 has 14 residues. CDR3 protein: CASRGAGSYNEQFF.

This chain joins TRBV12-3 or TRBV12-4 and TRBJ2-2; TCRdb names TRBD2, which stays unverified in the absence of DNA. The CDR3 has 17 amino acids. CDR3 in amino acids: CASSRDFSGRGTGELFF.

The rearrangement joins TRBV6-2 or TRBV6-3 to TRBJ2-1. Looked up from germline, CDR1 is MNHEY and CDR2 is SVGEGT. This CDR3 comprises 12 residues. This CDR3 reads CASSYSDSEQFF.

This chain connects TRBV12-3 or TRBV12-4 to TRBJ2-5; TCRdb proposes TRBD2, but this gene call is untestable without DNA. CDR3 size: 15 residues. This CDR3 reads CASSPPAALGETQYF.

J is TRBJ2-3 and V is TRBV5-1; with no DNA, the TCRdb D assignment of TRBD2 cannot be verified. Germline V gives CDR1 SGHRS, CDR2 YFSETQ. CDR3 length: 14 amino acids. The CDR3 spells CASSLAGVIDTQYF.

The rearrangement uses TRBV10-2 and TRBJ2-2; TCRdb designates TRBD1, a call that cannot be tested without DNA. Per germline, CDR1 WSHSY and CDR2 SAAADI. CDR3 length: 14 residues. CDR3: CASSDRAVTGELFF.